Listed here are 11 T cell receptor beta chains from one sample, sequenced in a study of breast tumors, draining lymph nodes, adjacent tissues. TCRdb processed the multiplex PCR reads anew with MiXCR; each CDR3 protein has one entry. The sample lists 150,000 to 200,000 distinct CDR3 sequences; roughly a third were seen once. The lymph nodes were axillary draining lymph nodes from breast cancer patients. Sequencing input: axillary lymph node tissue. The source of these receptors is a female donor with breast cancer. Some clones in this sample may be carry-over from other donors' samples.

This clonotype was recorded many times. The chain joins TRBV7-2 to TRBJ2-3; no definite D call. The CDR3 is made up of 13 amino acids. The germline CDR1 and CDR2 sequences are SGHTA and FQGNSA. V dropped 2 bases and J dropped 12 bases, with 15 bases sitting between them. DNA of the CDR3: TGTGCCAGCAGCTTAATAAAGTCCCCCACACAGTATTTT. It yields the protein CASSLIKSPTQYF. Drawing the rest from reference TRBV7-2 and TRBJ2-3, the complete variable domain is GAGVSQSPSNKVTEKGKDVELRCDPISGHTALYWYRQSLGQGLEFLIYFQGNSAPDKSGLPSDRFSAERTGGSVSTLTIQRTQQEDSAVYLCASSLIKSPTQYFGPGTRLTVL.

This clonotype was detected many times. CDR3 amino acids: CASSQTGGTGELFF. CDR3 DNA sequence: TGTGCCAGCAGCCAAACAGGGGGGACCGGGGAGCTGTTTTTT. The chain has TRBV14 and TRBJ2-2; TRBD1 matches at 8 bases. The CDR3 is 14 residues long. V trimming: 2 bases; J trimming: 5 bases; junction bases outside the gene matches: 1. In germline, CDR1 is SGHDN, CDR2 FVKESK.

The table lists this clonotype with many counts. CDR3 DNA sequence: TGTGCCAGCAGTCCCGACAGGTATCAGCCCCAGCATTTT. This encodes CASSPDRYQPQHF. This chain joins TRBV12-3 or TRBV12-4 and TRBJ1-5; TRBD1 might be the D (6 bases). CDR3 size: 13 residues. The V end was cut by 5 bases, the J end by 5 bases, with 10 bases between.

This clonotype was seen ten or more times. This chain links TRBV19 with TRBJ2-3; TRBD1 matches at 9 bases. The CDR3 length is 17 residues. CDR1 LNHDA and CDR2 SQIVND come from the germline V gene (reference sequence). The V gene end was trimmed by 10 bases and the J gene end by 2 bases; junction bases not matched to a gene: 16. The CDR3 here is CATSLGGQGWDTDTQYF. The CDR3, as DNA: TGTGCCACCTCCCTAGGGGGACAGGGCTGGGACACAGATACGCAGTATTTT. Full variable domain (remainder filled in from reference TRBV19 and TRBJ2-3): DGGITQSPKYLFRKEGQNVTLSCEQNLNHDAMYWYRQDPGQGLRLIYYSQIVNDFQKGDIAEGYSVSREKKESFPLTVTSAQKNPTAFYLCATSLGGQGWDTDTQYFGPGTRLTVL.

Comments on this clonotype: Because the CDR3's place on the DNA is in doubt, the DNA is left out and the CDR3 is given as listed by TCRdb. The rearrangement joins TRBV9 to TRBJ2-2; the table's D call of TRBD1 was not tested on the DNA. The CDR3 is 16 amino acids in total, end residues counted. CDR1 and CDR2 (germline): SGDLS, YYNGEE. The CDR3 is CASSVGTGISSGELVF.

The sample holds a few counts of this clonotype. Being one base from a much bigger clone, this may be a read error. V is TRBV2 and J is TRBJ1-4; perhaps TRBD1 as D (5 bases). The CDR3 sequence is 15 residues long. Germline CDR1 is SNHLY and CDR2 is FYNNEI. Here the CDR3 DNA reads TGTGCCAGCGAACAAGTCCAGGGAGACGGGGAAAAACCGTTTTTT. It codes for CASEQVQGDGEKPFF.

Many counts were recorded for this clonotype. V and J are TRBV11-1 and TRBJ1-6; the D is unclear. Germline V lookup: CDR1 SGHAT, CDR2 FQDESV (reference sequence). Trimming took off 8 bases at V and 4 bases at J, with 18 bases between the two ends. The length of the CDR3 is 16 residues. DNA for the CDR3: TGTGCCAGCGCACCCAATGGGGAATGGTATAATTCACCCCTCCACTTT. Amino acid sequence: CASAPNGEWYNSPLHF. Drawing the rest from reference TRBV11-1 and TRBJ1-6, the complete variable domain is EAEVAQSPRYKITEKSQAVAFWCDPISGHATLYWYRQILGQGPELLVQFQDESVVDDSQLPKDRFSAERLKGVDSTLKIQPAELGDSAMYLCASAPNGEWYNSPLHFGNGTRLTVT.

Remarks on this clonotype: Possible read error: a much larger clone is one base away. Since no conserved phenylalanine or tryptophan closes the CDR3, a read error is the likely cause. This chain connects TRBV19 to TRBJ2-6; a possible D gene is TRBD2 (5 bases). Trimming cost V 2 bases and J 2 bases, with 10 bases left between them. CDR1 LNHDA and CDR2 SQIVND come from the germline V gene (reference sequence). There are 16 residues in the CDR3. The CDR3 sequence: CASSILPGAGANVLTS. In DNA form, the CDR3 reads TGTGCCAGTAGTATACTTCCCGGGGCTGGGGCCAACGTCCTGACTTCC.

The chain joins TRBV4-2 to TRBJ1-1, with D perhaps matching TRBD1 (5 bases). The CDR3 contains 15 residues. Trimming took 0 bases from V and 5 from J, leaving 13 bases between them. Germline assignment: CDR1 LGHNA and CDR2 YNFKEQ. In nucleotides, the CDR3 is TGTGCCAGCAGCCAAGAGGGGTCTGGGGCTACTGAAGCTTTCTTT. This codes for CASSQEGSGATEAFF.

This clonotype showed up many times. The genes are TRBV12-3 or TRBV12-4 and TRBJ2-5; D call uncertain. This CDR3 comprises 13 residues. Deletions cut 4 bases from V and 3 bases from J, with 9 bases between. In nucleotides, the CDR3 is TGTGCCAGCAGTTCCTTCGCGGAAGAGACCCAGTACTTC. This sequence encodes CASSSFAEETQYF.

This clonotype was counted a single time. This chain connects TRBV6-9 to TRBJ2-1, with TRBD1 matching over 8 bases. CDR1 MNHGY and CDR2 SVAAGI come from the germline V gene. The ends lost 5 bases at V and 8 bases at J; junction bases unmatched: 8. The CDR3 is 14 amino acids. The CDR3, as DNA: TGTGCCAGCAGTCCCGGACAGGGAATCGATGAGCAGTTCTTC. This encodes CASSPGQGIDEQFF.